This T cell receptor beta chain was retrieved from a study of PD-1 blockade in classical Hodgkin lymphoma. Germline V lookup: CDR1 MNHEY, CDR2 SVGAGI. V was pared by 5 bases and J by 8 bases, with 4 bases of the junction left unmatched. The CDR3 consists of 12 residues. Libraries were prepared by immunoSEQ multiplex PCR; TCRdb keeps only in-frame clonotypes and omits some of them. The sample records fewer than 25,000 clones, approximately 80% being singletons. Autologous stem cell transplantation was followed by relapse in every patient, and brentuximab vedotin exposure varied. The receptor was isolated from a human donor with classical Hodgkin lymphoma. V gene TRBV6-5 combines with J gene TRBJ1-2, with 8 nucleotides matching TRBD1. Sequencing was performed on peripheral blood mononuclear cells (PBMCs), taken before the second cycle of nivolumab. The CDR3: CASSETGVGYTF. Here the CDR3 DNA reads TGTGCCAGCAGTGAGACAGGGGTGGGCTACACCTTC.